This T cell receptor beta chain was sequenced during a study of intratumoral heterogeneity in liver cancer. Sequencing was performed with immunoSEQ multiplex PCR; in TCRdb, only in-frame clones are kept and a portion is missing. The sample holds 20,000 to 25,000 clones; around 73% are singletons and the top ten take about a sixth. The CDR3 consists of 13 residues. Trimming took off 3 bases at V and 4 bases at J, with 9 bases between the two ends. Germline CDR1 reads MDHEN; CDR2 reads SYDVKM. This chain uses TRBV28 with TRBJ1-2; tentative D call: TRBD1 (5 bases). The sequence came from a woman in her seventies with hepatocellular carcinoma. Sequencing was performed on tumor-adjacent normal tissue, taken before any cancer treatment. In nucleotides, the CDR3 is TGTGCCAGCAGTTTGGTCCAGGGCTATGGCTACACCTTC. Its translation: CASSLVQGYGYTF.